This TCR beta chain was identified in a study of cytomegalovirus exposure and HLA in healthy donors. The CMV serostatus of this donor went unrecorded. The PCR employed 60 Vbeta primers together with 13 Jbeta primers. Method: immunoSEQ multiplex PCR; TCRdb's copy keeps in-frame clones and lacks some. This repertoire shows about 140,000 clones, about 68% found once; its top ten account for 1.6%. The V end lost 5 bases, the J end lost 5 bases, and 12 bases lay between the germline ends. CDR1 is SGHTA and CDR2 is FQGTGA in the germline V gene. CDR3 length: 13 residues. This clonotype originated in a human donor in good health. The chain carries TRBV7-3 and TRBJ1-2; possibly TRBD1 for D (5 bases). The sample consisted of PBMCs. The CDR3 reads CASSLMGGYGYTF. CDR3 nucleotide sequence: TGTGCCAGCAGCCTGATGGGGGGTTATGGCTACACCTTC.